This T cell receptor beta chain was obtained from a study of cytomegalovirus exposure and HLA in healthy donors. General study points: Evidence from a later analysis indicated that most CMV-associated TCR beta chains looked HLA-restricted. Earlier analysis found most TCR beta V segments productive about 87% or about 30% of the time.

The PCR made use of 60 Vbeta and 13 Jbeta primers. Data came from immunoSEQ multiplex PCR; TCRdb stores just in-frame clones and leaves some out. The sample yields approximately 79,000 clones, under 80% seen once. A note on this clone: The target antigen is unknown.

The CDR3 consists of 15 residues. Deletions cut 4 bases from V and 2 bases from J, with 14 bases between. In germline, CDR1 is SNHLY, CDR2 FYNNEI. Sequencing was carried out using PBMCs. This chain connects TRBV2 to TRBJ2-5; possibly TRBD2 for D (6 bases). The sequence was obtained from a man aged 35 to 55 in good health and CMV-seropositive. CDR3: CASSGDRGMQETQYF. CDR3 in DNA: TGTGCCAGCAGTGGCGACCGCGGGATGCAAGAGACCCAGTACTTC. Supplemented by reference TRBV2 and TRBJ2-5, the full variable domain reads EPEVTQTPSHQVTQMGQEVILRCVPISNHLYFYWYRQILGQKVEFLVSFYNNEISEKSEIFDDQFSVERPDGSNFTLKIRSTKLEDSAMYFCASSGDRGMQETQYFGPGTRLLVL.